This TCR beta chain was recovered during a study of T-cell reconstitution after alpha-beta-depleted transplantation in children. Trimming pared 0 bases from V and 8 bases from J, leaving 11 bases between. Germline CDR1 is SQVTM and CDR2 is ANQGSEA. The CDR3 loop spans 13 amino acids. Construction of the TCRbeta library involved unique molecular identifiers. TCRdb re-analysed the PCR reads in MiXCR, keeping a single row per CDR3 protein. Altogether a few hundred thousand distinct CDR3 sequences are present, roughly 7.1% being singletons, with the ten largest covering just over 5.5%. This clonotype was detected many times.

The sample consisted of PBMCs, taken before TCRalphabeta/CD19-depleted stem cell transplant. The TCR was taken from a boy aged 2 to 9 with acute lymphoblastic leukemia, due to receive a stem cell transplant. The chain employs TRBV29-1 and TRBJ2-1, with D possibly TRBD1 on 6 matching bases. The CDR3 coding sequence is TGCAGCGTTGAAGAGGGGGCTTCCTATGAGCAGTTCTTC. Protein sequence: CSVEEGASYEQFF.